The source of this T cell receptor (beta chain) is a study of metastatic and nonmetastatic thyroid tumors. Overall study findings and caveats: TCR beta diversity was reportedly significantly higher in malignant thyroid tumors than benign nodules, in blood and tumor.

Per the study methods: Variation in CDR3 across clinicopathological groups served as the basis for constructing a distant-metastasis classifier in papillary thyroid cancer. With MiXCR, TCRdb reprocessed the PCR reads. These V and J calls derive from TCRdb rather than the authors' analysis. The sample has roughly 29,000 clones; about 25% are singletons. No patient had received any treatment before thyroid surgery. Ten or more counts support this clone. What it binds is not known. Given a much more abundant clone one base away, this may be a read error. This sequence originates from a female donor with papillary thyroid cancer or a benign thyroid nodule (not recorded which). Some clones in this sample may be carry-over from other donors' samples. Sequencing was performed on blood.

DNA of the CDR3: TGCGCCAGCAGTGAGGGACCAGAAGAAATCGAGCAGTACTTC. Translated, it gives CASSEGPEEIEQYF. The chain employs TRBV10-1 and TRBJ2-7; D is undetermined. The germline V gene encodes CDR1 WNHNN and CDR2 SYGVQD (reference sequence). The CDR3 sequence is 14 residues long. V lost 2 bases to trimming and J lost 6 bases, with 14 bases between them.